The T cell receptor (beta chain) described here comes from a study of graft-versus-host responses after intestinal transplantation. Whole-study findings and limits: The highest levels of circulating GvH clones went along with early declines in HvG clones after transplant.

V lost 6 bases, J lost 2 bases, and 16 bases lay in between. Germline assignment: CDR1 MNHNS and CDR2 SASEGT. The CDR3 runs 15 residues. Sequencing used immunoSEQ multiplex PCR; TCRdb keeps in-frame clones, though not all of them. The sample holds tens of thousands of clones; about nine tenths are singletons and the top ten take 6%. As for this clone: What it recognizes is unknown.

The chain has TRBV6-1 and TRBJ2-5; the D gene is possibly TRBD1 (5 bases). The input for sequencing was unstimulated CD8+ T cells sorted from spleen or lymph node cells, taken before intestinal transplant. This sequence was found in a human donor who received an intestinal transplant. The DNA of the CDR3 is TGTGCCAGCAGCCGAACTGACAGCTTACAAGAGACCCAGTACTTC. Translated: CASSRTDSLQETQYF.